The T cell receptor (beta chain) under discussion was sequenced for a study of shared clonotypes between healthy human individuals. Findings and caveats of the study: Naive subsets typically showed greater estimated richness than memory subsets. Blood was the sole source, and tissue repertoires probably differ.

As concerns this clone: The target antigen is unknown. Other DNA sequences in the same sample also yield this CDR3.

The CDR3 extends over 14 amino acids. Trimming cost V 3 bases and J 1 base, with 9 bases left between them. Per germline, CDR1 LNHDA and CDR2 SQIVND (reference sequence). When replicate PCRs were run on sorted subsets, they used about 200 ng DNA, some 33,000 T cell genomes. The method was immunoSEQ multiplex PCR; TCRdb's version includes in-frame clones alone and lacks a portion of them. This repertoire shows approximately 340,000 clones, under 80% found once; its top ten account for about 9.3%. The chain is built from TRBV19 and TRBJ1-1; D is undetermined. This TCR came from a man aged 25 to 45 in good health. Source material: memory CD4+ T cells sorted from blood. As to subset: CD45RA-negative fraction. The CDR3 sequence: CASSIRAGNTEAFF. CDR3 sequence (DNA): TGTGCCAGTAGTATTCGAGCGGGGAACACTGAAGCTTTCTTT.